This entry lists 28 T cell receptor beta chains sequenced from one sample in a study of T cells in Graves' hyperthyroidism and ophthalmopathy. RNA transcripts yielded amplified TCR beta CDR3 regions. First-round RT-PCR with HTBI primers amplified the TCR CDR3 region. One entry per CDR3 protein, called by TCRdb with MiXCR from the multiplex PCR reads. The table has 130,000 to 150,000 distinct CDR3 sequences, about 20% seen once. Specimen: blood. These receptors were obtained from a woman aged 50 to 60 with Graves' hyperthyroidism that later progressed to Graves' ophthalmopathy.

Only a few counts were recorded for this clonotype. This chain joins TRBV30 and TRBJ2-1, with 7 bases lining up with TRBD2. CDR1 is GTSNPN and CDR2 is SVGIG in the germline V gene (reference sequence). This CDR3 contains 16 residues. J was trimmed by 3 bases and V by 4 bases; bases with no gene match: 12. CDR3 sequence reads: CAWNTGLQVDYNEQFF. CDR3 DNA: TGTGCCTGGAACACGGGACTACAGGTAGACTACAATGAGCAGTTCTTC.

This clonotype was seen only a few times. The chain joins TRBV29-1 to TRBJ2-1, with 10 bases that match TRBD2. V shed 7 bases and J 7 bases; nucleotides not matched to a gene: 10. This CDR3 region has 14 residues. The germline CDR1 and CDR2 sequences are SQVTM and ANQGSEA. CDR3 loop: CSDRAGGPGNEQFF. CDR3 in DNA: TGCAGCGATAGAGCGGGAGGGCCCGGGAATGAGCAGTTCTTC.

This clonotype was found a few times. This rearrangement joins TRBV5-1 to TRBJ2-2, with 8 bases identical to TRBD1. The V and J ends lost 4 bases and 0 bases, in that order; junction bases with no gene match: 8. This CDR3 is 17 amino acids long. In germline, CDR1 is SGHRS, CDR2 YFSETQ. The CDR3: CASSAGTGLANTGELFF. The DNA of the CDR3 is TGCGCCAGCAGCGCCGGGACAGGCCTCGCGAACACCGGGGAGCTGTTTTTT.

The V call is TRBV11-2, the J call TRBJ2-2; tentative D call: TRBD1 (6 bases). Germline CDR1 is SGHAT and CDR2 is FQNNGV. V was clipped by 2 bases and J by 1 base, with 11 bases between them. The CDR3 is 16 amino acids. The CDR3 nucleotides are TGTGCCAGCAGCTTAAGTCAGGGGATGAACACCGGGGAGCTGTTTTTT. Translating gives CASSLSQGMNTGELFF.

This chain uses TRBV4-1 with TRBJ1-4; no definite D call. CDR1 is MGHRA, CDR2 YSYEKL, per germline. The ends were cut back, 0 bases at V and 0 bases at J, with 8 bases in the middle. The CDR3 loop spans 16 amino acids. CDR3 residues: CASSQDSRATNEKLFF. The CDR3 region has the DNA TGCGCCAGCAGCCAAGATTCCCGGGCAACTAATGAAAAACTGTTTTTT.

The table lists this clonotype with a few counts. The CDR3 here is CASSLDPGRKLNTEAFF. The DNA for the CDR3 is TGTGCCAGCAGCCTAGATCCGGGACGGAAATTGAACACTGAAGCTTTCTTT. The chain joins TRBV7-9 to TRBJ1-1, with D maybe TRBD1 (5 bases). The length of the CDR3 is 17 residues. Germline CDR1 is SEHNR and CDR2 is FQNEAQ (reference sequence). The ends were cut back, 5 bases at V and 0 bases at J, with 19 bases in the middle.

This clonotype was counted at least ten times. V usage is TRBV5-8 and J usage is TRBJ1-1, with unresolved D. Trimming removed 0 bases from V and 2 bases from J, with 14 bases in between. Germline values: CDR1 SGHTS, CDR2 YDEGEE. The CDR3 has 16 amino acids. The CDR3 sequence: CASSLAPHIPNTEAFF. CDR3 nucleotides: TGTGCCAGCAGCTTGGCTCCCCATATTCCAAACACTGAAGCTTTCTTT. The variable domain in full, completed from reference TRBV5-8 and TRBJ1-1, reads EAGVTQSPTHLIKTRGQQATLRCSPISGHTSVYWYQQALGLGLQFLLWYDEGEERNRGNFPPRFSGRQFPNYSSELNVNALELEDSALYLCASSLAPHIPNTEAFFGQGTRLTVV.

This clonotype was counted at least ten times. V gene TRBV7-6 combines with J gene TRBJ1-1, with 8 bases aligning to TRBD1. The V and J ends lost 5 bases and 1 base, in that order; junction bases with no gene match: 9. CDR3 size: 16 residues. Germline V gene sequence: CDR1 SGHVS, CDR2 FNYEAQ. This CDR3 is CASSPRQGIGNTEAFF. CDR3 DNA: TGTGCCAGCAGCCCACGACAGGGGATTGGGAACACTGAAGCTTTCTTT.

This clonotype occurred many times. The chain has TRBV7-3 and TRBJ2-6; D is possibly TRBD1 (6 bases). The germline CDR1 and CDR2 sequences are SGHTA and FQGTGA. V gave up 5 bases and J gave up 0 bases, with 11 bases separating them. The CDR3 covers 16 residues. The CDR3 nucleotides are TGTGCCAGCAGCCCCGGGACATTCTCTGGGGCCAACGTCCTGACTTTC. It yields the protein CASSPGTFSGANVLTF.

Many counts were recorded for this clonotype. In DNA form, the CDR3 reads TGTGCCAGCAGTTACGGCCAGGGGGCGCATTCCTACGAGCAGTACTTC. Residues: CASSYGQGAHSYEQYF. The V and J genes are TRBV6-5 and TRBJ2-7; 8 bases are a match to TRBD1. The CDR3 is made up of 16 amino acids. The V gene's germline CDR1 is MNHEY and CDR2 SVGAGI. V trimming: 2 bases; J trimming: 1 base; junction bases outside the gene matches: 7.

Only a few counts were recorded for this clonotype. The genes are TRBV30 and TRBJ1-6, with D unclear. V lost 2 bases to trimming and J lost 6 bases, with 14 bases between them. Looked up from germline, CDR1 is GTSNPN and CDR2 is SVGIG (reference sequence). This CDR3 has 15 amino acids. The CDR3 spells CAWSRTTGGNSPLHF. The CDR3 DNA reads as TGTGCCTGGAGTCGCACGACGGGCGGTAATTCACCCCTCCACTTT.

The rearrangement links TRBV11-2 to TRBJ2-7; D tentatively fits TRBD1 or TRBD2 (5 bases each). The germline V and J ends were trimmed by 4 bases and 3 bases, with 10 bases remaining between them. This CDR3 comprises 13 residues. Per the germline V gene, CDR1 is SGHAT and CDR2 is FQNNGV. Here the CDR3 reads CASSSGRRYEQYF. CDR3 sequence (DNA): TGTGCCAGCAGCTCGGGACGGCGCTACGAGCAGTACTTC.

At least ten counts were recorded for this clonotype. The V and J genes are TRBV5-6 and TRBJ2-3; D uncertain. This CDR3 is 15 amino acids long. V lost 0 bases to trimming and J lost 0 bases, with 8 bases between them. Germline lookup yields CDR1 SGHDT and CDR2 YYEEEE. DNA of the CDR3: TGTGCCAGCAGCTTGGGGCGGAAAAGCACAGATACGCAGTATTTT. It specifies CASSLGRKSTDTQYF.

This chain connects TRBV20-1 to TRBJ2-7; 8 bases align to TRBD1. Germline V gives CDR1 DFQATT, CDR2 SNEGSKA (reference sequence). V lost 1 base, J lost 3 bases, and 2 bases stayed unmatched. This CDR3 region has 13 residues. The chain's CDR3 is CSARAGTGYEQYF. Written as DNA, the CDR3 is TGCAGTGCTAGAGCAGGGACAGGCTACGAGCAGTACTTC.

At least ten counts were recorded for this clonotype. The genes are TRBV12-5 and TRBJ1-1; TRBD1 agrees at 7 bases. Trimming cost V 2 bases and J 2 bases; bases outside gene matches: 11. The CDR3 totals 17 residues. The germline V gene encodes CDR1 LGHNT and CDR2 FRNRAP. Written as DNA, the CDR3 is TGTGCTAGTGGTTTGTCCACAGGGGAAGTTTTCAACACTGAAGCTTTCTTT. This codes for CASGLSTGEVFNTEAFF.

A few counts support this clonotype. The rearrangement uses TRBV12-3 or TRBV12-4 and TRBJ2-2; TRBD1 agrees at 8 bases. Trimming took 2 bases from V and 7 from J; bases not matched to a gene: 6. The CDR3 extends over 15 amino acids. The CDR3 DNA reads TGTGCCAGCAGTTTAATACCAGGGGGCGGCGGGGAGCTGTTTTTT. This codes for CASSLIPGGGGELFF.

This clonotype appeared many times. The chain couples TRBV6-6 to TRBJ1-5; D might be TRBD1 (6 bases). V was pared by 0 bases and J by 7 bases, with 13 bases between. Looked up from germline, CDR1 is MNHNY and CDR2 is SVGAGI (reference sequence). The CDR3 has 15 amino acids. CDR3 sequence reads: CASSYSRQVDQPQHF. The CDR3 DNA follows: TGTGCCAGCAGTTACTCAAGACAGGTCGACCAGCCCCAGCATTTT.

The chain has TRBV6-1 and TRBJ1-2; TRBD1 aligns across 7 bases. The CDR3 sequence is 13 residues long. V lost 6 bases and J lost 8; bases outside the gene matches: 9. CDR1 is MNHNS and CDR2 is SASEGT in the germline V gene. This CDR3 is CASSRTGVGGYTF. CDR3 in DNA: TGTGCCAGCAGCCGAACAGGGGTAGGAGGCTACACCTTC.

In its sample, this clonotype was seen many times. CDR3 sequence reads: CSARDARLGHNEQFF. The DNA for the CDR3 is TGCAGTGCTAGAGATGCCAGGCTGGGGCACAATGAGCAGTTCTTC. J is TRBJ2-1 and V is TRBV20-1; D is perhaps TRBD1 (5 bases). CDR1 and CDR2 (germline): DFQATT, SNEGSKA (reference sequence). This CDR3 region has 15 residues. Trimming removed 0 bases at V and 5 bases at J, with 14 bases between.

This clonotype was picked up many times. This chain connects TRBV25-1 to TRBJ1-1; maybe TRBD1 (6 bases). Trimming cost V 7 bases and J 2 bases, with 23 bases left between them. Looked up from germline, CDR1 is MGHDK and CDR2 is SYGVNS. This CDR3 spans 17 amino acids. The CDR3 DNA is TGTGCCAGCATTTGGGGGGAACAGGGTCCCACTAACACTGAAGCTTTCTTT. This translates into CASIWGEQGPTNTEAFF. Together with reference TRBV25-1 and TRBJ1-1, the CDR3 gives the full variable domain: EADIYQTPRYLVIGTGKKITLECSQTMGHDKMYWYQQDPGMELHLIHYSYGVNSTEKGDLSSESTVSRIRTEHFPLTLESARPSHTSQYLCASIWGEQGPTNTEAFFGQGTRLTVV.

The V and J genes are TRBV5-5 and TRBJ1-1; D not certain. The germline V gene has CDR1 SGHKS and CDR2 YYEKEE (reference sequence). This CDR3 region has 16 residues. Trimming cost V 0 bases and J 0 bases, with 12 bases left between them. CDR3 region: CASSLAGWPMNTEAFF. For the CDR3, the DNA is TGTGCCAGCAGCTTGGCAGGTTGGCCCATGAACACTGAAGCTTTCTTT.

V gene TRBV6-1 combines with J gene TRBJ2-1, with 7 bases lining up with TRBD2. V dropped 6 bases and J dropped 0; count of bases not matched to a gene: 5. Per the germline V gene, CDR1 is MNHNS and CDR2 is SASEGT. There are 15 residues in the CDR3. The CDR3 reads CASRRSGISYNEQFF. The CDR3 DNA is TGTGCCAGCAGAAGGAGCGGGATCTCCTACAATGAGCAGTTCTTC.

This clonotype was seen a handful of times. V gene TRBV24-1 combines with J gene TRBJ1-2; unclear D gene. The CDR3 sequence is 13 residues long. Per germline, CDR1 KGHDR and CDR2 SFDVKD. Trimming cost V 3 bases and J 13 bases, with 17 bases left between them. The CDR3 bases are TGTGCCACCAGTGATCCGGGAAGGGATGTGTGCACCTTC. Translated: CATSDPGRDVCTF.

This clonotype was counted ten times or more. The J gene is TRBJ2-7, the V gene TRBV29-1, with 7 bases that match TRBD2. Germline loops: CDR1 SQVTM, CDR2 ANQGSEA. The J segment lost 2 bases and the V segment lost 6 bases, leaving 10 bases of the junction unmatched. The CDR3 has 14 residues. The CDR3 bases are TGCAGCGTAAGGACGGGACTAAATGCCTACGAGCAGTACTTC. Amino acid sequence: CSVRTGLNAYEQYF.

Here the CDR3 DNA reads TGTGCCAGCAGTTTTGGAGGGAGGGTCCCTCCCTACGAGCAGTACTTC. Its translation is CASSFGGRVPPYEQYF. The rearrangement links TRBV12-3 or TRBV12-4 to TRBJ2-7; 7 bases are shared with TRBD2. The V segment lost 3 bases and the J segment 2 bases; nucleotides outside the gene matches: 10. The CDR3 runs 16 residues.

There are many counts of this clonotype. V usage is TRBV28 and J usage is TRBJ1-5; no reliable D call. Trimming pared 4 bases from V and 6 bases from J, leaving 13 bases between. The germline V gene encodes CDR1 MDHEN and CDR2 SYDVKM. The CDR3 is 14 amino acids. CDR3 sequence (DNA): TGTGCCAGCAGTTCCTCTGGGCAACGTCAGCCCCAGCATTTT. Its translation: CASSSSGQRQPQHF.

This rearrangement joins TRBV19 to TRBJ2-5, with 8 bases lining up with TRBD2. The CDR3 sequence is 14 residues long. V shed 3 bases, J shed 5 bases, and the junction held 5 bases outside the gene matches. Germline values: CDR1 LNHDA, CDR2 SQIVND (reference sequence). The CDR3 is CASSISGGRETQYF. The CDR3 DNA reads TGTGCCAGTAGTATCAGCGGGGGAAGGGAGACCCAGTACTTC.

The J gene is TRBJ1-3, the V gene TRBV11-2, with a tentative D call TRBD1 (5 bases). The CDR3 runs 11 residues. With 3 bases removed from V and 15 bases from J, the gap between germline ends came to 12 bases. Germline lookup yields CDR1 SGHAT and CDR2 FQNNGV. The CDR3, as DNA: TGTGCCAGCAGCTTTACACGGGGCGGATATTTT. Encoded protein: CASSFTRGGYF.